This paragraph covers one T cell receptor (beta chain) sequence. The sample belongs to a study of blood T cell repertoires in COVID-19. CDR3 size: 15 residues. Trimming cost V 4 bases and J 6 bases; bases outside gene matches: 11. Germline V gives CDR1 GTSNPN, CDR2 SVGIG (reference sequence). Per the study methods: Reference gene primer amplification yielded estimated nucleated cell counts. Sequencing was performed with immunoSEQ multiplex PCR; in TCRdb, only in-frame clones are kept and a portion is missing. V, J and clone size reflect that table, while D and trimming were determined from the DNA. The sample contains about 230,000 clones, 85% to 90% of which appear only once.

This sequence joins TRBV30 and TRBJ1-5; the match to TRBD1 covers 8 bases. The TCR sequence derives from a man in his forties or fifties with COVID-19, enrolled during active disease. The sequenced sample was peripheral blood. CDR3 protein: CAWNPRTGTRQPQHF. As DNA, the CDR3 is TGTGCCTGGAACCCCAGGACAGGGACCCGTCAGCCCCAGCATTTT.